What follows describes a single T cell receptor beta chain. This clone has just a few counts. The antigen this receptor binds is unknown. No much larger clonotype is one base removed from it; base qualities were not supplied. This sample was included in a study of blood T cell repertoires in COVID-19 (dated by TCRdb to the early 2020s). Notes on the research overall: Samples from collaborators originated in the United States, Italy and Spain and spanned both the acute and convalescent phases of COVID-19. The prospective study material was composed of cDNA or gDNA derived from T cells, B-cell-depleted T cells, or PBMCs. Samples came from the ongoing ImmuneRACE study (first 160 participants) plus 1,254 subjects from 6 global collaborators. The dataset comprised deeply sampled blood TCRbeta repertoires from subjects exposed to, actively infected with, or recovered from COVID-19. A de-identified subject ID, COVID-19 status, age in years and sex were almost always included in the sample metadata. Where HLA class I and class II types were available, the types were taken from metadata supplied by the sample provider, not from assay-based typing. The repertoires were released in a freely available public database intended as a resource for research on the immune response to SARS-CoV-2. Overall study results and their limits: The quantity of clinical and demographic metadata differed by source and by participant and was supplied without curation.

TCRbeta CDR3 regions were amplified from genomic DNA by means of the immunoSEQ Assay, a bias-controlled multiplex PCR. Per the source publication's procedure: Nucleated cell counts per sample were estimated from amplification of reference gene primers within the assay. To quantify the absolute abundance of each unique TCRbeta CDR3 rearrangement, sequence reads were collapsed and filtered. For each sample, productive Simpson clonality was calculated as the square root of Simpson's diversity index across productive rearrangements. This immuneACCESS table, as held by TCRdb, lists in-frame sequences with V and J called but not all clones. Of the missing ones, under half trace to an unresolved V gene in checked studies; the others have no known cause. V, J and clone size were drawn from that table, and D and trimming were deduced from the DNA. This sample is represented by more than 200,000 clones; approximately 87% of them were singletons. The ten largest make up about 2.5% of the sample.

The collaborating institutions used their own protocols to collect whole blood in K2EDTA tubes. For TCRbeta analysis, collaborator samples were shipped as frozen whole blood, as isolated PBMCs, or as DNA extracted from either sample type. CDR3 length: 15 amino acids, cysteine to phenylalanine. This entry keeps only the CDR3 DNA: 45 bases, framed from base 1. Per the germline V gene, SGDLS is the CDR1 and YYNGEE is the CDR2. Trimming leaves V shorter by 2 bases and J shorter by 5 bases, with the junction holding 8 bases beyond the gene matches. The chain is encoded by TRBV9 joined to TRBJ1-1; TRBD1 matches 8 bases in the middle. The sequenced sample consisted of peripheral blood. The TCR originated in a woman in her 70s with active or convalescent COVID-19. The bases read TGTGCCAGCAGCGTCGGGACAGGTTGGATGACTGAAGCTTTCTTT. Its amino acids are CASSVGTGWMTEAFF.